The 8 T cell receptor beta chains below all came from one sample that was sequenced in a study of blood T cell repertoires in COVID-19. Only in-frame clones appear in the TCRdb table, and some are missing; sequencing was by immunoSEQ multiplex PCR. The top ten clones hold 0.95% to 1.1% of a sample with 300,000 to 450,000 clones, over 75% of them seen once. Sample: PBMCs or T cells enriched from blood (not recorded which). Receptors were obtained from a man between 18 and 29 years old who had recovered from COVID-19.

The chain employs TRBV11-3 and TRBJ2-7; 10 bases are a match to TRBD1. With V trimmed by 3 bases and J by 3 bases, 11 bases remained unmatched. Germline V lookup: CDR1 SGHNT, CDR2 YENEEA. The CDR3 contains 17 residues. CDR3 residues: CASSLGTGALPLYEQYF. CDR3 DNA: TGTGCCAGCAGCTTGGGGACAGGGGCCCTTCCCCTCTACGAGCAGTACTTC.

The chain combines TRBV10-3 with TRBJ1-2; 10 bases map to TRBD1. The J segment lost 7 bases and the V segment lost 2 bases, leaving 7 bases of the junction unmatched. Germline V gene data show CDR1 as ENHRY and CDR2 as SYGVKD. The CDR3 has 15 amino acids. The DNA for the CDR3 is TGTGCCATCAGTGAGAGAGACAGGGGGCTTTCTGGCTACACCTTC. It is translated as CAISERDRGLSGYTF.

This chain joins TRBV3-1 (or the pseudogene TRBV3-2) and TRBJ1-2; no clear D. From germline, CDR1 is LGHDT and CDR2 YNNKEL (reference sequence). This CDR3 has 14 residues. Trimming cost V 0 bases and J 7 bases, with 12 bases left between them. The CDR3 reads CASSQESVDRGYTF. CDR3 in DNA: TGTGCCAGCAGCCAAGAGAGCGTCGATCGTGGCTACACCTTC.

In DNA, the CDR3 is TGTGCCAGTAGTCTCCAGGGGGCACGGGGGACTGAAGCTTTCTTT. This gives the protein CASSLQGARGTEAFF. This sequence joins TRBV19 and TRBJ1-1, with TRBD1 matching 8 bases. Germline CDR1 reads LNHDA; CDR2 reads SQIVND (reference sequence). CDR3 size: 15 residues. J gave up 5 bases and V 5 bases, and 10 bases lay outside the gene matches.

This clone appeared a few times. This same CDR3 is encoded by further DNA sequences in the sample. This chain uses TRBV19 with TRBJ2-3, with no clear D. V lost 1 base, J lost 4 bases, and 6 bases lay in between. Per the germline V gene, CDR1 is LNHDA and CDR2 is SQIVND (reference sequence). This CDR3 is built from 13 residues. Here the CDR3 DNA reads TGTGCCAGTAGTATAGGTCTCGCAGATACGCAGTATTTT. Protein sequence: CASSIGLADTQYF.

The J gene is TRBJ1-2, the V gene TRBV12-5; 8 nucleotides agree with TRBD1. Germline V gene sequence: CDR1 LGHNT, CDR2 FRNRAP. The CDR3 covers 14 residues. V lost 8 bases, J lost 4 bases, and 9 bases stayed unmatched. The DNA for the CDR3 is TGTGCTAGTTCTTCCGGACAGGGAGGCTATGGCTACACCTTC. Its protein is CASSSGQGGYGYTF.

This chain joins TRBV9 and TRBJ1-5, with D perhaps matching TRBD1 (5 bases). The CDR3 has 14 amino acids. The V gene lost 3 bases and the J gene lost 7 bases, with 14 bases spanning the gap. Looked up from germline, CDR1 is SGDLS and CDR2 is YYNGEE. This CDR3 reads CASSGEGAIQPQHF. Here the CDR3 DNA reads TGTGCCAGCAGCGGAGAAGGGGCTATACAGCCCCAGCATTTT.

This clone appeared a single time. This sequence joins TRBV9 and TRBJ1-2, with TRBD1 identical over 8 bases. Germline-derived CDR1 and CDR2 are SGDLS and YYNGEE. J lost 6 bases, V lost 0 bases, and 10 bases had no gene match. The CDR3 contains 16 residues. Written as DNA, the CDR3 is TGTGCCAGCAGCGTAGGTCCAGGGGGCGCATCTAATGGCTACACCTTC. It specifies CASSVGPGGASNGYTF.